This T cell receptor beta chain was retrieved from a study of T cells in Graves' hyperthyroidism and ophthalmopathy. Study results and caveats: Separating ophthalmopathy from stable hyperthyroidism was achieved by a 13 V-J model.

Out of approximately 10 ml of fresh peripheral blood came the PBMCs. This clonotype has at least ten counts. Its antigen is still unknown. The source material, RNA transcripts, was used to amplify TCR beta CDR3 regions. HTBI primers drove first-round RT-PCR of the TCR CDR3. TCRdb itself ran the multiplex PCR reads through MiXCR, one entry per CDR3 protein. The repertoire holds 350,000 or so distinct CDR3 sequences, with roughly a sixth as singletons. The V gene lost 3 bases and the J gene lost 4 bases, with 10 bases spanning the gap. Per the germline V gene, CDR1 is DFQATT and CDR2 is SNEGSKA (reference sequence). This CDR3 spans 13 amino acids.

The sequenced sample was blood. The receptor comes from a woman aged 30 to 39 with Graves' hyperthyroidism that later progressed to Graves' ophthalmopathy. The chain has TRBV20-1 and TRBJ2-1, with unresolved D. CDR3 DNA: TGCAGTGCTAGTGTCGGATCATACAATGAGCAGTTCTTC. Translating it yields CSASVGSYNEQFF.